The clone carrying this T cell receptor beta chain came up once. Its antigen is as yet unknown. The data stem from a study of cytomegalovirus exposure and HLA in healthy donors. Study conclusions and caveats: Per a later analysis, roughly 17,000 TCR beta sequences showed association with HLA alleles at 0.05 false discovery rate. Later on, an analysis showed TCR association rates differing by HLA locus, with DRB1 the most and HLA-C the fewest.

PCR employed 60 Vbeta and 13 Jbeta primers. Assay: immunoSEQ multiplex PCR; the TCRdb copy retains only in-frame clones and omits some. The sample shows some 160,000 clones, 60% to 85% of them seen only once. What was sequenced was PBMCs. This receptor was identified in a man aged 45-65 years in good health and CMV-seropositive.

The CDR3 bases are TGCGCCAGCAGCTTGGGGGGACAGGGGGTCTACGAGCAGTACTTC. It specifies CASSLGGQGVYEQYF. V and J are TRBV5-1 and TRBJ2-7; 11 bases are shared with TRBD1. This CDR3 contains 15 residues. Trimming removed 0 bases from V and 3 bases from J; junction bases left unmatched: 2. The germline V gene encodes CDR1 SGHRS and CDR2 YFSETQ.